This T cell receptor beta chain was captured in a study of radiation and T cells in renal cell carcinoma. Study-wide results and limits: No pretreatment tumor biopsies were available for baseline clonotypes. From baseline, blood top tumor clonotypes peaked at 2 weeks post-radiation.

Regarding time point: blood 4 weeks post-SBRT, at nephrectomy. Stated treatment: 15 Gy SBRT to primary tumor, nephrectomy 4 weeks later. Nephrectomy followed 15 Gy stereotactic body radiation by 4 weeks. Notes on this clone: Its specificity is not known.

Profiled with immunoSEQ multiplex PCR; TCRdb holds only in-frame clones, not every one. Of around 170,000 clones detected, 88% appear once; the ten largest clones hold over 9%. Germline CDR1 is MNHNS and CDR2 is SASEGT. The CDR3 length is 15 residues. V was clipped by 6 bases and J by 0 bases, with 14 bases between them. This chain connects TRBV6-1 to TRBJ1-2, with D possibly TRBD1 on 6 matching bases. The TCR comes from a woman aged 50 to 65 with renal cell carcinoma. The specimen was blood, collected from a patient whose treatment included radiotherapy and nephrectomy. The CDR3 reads CASRYPGQPNYGYTF. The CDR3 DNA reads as TGTGCCAGCAGGTATCCGGGACAACCTAACTATGGCTACACCTTC.